This TCR beta chain appears in the sequencing data of a study of cytomegalovirus exposure and HLA in healthy donors. Study results and limitations: According to an earlier analysis, most TCR beta V segments yielded productive rearrangements about 87% or about 30% of the time.

13 Jbeta primers and 60 Vbeta primers were used for the PCR. Sequenced by immunoSEQ multiplex PCR; TCRdb stores in-frame clones only, minus some. In the table there are 150,000 to 200,000 clones, nearly 80% of which are singletons. The germline gives CDR1 SGHRS, CDR2 YFSETQ. CDR3 length: 16 residues. Germline trimming cut 4 bases from V and 0 bases from J; bases unmatched to any gene: 5. Remarks on this clone: The antigen is undetermined. Other DNA sequences within the sample encode an identical CDR3.

This clonotype was sampled from a female donor in good health and CMV-seronegative. The sequenced sample was PBMCs. V is TRBV5-1 and J is TRBJ2-2; 8 bases align to TRBD2. For the CDR3, the DNA is TGCGCCAGCAGCCTTAGCGGGACGACGAACACCGGGGAGCTGTTTTTT. It encodes CASSLSGTTNTGELFF.